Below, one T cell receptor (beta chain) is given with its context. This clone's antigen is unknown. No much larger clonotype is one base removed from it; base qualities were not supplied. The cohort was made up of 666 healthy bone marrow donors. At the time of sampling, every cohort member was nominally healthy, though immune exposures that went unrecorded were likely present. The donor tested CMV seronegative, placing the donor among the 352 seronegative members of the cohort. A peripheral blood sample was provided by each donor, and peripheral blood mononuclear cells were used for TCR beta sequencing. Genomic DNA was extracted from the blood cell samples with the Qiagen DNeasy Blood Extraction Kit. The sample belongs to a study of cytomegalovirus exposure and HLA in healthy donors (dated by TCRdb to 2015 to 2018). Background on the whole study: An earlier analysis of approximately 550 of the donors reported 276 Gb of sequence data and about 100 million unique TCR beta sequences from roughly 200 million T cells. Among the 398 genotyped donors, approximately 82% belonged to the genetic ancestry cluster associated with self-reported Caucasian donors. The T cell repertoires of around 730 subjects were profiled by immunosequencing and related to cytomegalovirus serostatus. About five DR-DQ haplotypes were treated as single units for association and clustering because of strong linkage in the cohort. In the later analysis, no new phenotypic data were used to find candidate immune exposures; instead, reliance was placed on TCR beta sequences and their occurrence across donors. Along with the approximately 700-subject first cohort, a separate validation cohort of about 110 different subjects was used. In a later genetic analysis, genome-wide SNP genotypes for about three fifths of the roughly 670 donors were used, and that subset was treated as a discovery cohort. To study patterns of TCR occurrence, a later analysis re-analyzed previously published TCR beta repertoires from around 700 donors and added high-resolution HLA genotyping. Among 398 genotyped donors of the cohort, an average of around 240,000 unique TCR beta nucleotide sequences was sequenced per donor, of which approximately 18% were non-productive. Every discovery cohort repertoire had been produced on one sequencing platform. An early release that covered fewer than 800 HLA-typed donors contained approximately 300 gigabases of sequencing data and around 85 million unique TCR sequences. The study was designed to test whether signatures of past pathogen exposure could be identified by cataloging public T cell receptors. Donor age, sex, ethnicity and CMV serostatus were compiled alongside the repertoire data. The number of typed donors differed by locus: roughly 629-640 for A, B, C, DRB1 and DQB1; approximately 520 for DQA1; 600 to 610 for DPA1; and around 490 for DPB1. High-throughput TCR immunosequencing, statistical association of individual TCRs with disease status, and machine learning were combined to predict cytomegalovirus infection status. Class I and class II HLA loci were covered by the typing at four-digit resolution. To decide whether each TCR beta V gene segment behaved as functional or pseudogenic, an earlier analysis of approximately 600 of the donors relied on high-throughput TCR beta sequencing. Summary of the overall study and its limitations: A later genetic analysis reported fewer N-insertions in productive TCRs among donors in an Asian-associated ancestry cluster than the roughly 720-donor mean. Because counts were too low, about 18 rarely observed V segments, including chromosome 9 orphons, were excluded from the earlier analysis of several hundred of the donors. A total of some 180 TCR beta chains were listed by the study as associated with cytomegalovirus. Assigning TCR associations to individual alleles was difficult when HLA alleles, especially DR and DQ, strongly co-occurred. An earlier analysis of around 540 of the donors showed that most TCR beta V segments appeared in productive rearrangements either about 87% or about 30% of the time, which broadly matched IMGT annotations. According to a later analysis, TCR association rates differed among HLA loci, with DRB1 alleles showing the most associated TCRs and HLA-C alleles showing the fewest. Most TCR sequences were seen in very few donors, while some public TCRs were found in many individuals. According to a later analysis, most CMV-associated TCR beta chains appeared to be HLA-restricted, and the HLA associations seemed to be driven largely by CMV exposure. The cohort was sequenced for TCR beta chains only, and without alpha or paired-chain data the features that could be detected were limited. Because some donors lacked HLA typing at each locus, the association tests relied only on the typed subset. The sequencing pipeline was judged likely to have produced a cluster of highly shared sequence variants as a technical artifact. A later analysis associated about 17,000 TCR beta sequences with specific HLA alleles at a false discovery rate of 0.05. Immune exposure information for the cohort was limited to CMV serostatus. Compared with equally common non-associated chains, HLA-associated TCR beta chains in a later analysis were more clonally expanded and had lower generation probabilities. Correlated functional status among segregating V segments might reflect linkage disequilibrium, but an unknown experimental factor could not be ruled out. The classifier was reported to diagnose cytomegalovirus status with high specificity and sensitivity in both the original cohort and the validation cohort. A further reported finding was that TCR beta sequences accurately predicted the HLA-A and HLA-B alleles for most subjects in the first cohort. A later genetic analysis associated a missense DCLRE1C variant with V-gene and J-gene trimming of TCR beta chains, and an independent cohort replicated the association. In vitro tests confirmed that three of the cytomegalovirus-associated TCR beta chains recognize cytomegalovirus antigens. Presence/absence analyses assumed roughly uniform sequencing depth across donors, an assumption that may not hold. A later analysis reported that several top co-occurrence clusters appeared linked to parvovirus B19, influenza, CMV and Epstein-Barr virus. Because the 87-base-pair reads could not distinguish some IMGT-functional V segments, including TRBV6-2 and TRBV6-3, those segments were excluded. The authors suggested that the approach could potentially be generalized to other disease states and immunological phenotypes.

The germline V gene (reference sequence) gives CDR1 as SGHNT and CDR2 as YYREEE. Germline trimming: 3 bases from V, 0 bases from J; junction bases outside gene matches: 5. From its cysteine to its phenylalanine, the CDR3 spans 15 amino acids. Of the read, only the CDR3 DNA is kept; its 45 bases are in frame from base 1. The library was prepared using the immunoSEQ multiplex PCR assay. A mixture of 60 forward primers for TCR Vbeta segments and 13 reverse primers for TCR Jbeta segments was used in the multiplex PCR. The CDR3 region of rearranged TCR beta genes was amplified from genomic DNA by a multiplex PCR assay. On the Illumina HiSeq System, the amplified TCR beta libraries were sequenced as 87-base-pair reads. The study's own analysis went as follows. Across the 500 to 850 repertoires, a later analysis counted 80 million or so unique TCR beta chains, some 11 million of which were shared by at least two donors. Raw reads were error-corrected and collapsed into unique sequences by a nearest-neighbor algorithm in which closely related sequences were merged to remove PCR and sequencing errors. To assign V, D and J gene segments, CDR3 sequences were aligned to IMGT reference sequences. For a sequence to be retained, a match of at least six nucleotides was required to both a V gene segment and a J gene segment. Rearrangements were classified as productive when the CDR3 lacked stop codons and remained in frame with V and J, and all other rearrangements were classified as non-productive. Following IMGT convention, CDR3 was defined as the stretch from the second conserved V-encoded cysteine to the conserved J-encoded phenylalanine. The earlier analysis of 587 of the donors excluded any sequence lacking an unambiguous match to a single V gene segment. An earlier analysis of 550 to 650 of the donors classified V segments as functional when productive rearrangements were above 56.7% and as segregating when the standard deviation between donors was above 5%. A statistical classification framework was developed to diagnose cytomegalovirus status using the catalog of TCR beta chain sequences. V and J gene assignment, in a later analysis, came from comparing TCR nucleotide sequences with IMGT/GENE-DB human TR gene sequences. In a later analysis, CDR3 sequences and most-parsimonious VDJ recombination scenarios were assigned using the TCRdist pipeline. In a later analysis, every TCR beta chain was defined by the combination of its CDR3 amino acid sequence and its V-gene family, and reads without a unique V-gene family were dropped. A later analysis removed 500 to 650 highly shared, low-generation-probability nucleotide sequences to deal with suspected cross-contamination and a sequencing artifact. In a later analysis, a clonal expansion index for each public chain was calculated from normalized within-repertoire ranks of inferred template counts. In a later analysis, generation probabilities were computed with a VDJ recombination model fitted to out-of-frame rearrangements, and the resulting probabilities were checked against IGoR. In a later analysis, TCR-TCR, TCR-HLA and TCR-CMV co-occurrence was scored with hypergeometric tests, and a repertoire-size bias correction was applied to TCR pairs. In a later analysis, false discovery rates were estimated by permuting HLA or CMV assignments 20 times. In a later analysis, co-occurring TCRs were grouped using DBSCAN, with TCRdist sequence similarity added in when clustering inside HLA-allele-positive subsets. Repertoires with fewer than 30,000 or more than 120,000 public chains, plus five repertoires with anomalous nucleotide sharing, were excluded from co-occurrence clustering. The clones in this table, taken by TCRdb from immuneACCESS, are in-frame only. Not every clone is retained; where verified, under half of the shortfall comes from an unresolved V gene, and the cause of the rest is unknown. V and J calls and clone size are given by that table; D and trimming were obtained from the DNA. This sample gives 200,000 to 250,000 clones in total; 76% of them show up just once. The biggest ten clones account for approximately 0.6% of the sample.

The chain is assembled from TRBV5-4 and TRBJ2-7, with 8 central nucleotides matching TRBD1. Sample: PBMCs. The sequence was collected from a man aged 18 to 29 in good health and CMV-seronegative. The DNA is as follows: TGTGCCAGCAGCTCACCGGGACAGGCCTCCTACGAGCAGTACTTC. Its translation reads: CASSSPGQASYEQYF. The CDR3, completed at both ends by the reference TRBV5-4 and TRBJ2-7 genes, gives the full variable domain ETGVTQSPTHLIKTRGQQVTLRCSSQSGHNTVSWYQQALGQGPQFIFQYYREEENGRGNFPPRFSGLQFPNYSSELNVNALELDDSALYLCASSSPGQASYEQYFGPGTRLTVT.